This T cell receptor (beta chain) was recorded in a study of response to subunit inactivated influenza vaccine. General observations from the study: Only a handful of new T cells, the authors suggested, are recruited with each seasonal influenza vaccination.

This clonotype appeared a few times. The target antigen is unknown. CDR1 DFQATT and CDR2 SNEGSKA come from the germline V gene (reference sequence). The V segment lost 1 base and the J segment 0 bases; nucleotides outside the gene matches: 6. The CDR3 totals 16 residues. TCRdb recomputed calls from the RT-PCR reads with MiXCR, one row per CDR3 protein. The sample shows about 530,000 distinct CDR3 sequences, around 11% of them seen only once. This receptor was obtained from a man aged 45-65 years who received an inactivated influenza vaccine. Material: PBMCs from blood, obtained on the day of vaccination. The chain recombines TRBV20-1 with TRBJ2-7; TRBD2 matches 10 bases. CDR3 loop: CSARGPSGGPSYEQYF. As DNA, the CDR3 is TGCAGTGCTAGAGGTCCTAGCGGGGGCCCCTCCTACGAGCAGTACTTC.